The next 5 T cell receptor beta chains were all read from a single sample in a study of beta chain features in type 1 diabetes. Investigators reverse transcribed all isolated RNA, so they sequenced expressed TCRB transcripts. Produced via immunoSEQ multiplex PCR; TCRdb's table is partial and in-frame only. The data hold over 300,000 clones, with 6.5% to 10% observed a single time. The sample taken for sequencing was central memory CD4+ T cells from blood. The receptors were sampled from a woman between 18 and 30 years old in good health.

The chain combines TRBV29-1 with TRBJ2-2; D is unclear. Germline V lookup: CDR1 SQVTM, CDR2 ANQGSEA. The CDR3 has 12 residues. V lost 7 bases and J lost 1, with 7 bases in between. CDR3 sequence (DNA): TGCAGCGCTCGACAGAACACCGGGGAGCTGTTTTTT. This encodes CSARQNTGELFF.

The table lists this clone with many counts. V and J are TRBV28 and TRBJ2-7; TRBD1 matches 9 bases. Germline CDR1 reads MDHEN; CDR2 reads SYDVKM. This CDR3 has 13 residues. The J segment lost 6 bases and the V segment lost 6 bases, leaving 6 bases of the junction unmatched. CDR3: CASSWGQGREQYF. CDR3 DNA sequence: TGTGCCAGCAGCTGGGGACAGGGACGCGAGCAGTACTTC.

The chain links TRBV14 to TRBJ2-7; TRBD1 aligns across 7 bases. Germline values: CDR1 SGHDN, CDR2 FVKESK. V lost 4 bases, J lost 3 bases, and 6 bases stayed unmatched. CDR3 length: 14 amino acids. The CDR3 coding sequence is TGTGCCAGCAGCCCCCTGACAGGGTACTACGAGCAGTACTTC. Translation: CASSPLTGYYEQYF.

Only a few counts were recorded for this clone. The chain combines TRBV7-3 with TRBJ2-1, with 14 bases fitting TRBD2. With 2 bases clipped from V and 7 bases from J, the junction kept 7 bases outside the gene matches. Germline V gives CDR1 SGHTA, CDR2 FQGTGA. This CDR3 region has 17 residues. CDR3 coding DNA: TGTGCCAGCAGCTTAGGGGGACTAGCGGGAGCGACTAATGAGCAGTTCTTC. Its translation: CASSLGGLAGATNEQFF.

The chain carries TRBV5-1 and TRBJ2-1; D is possibly TRBD2 (6 bases). Trimming stripped 6 bases from V and 5 bases from J, with 15 bases between. This CDR3 is built from 14 residues. Germline-derived CDR1 and CDR2 are SGHRS and YFSETQ. As DNA, the CDR3 is TGCGCCAGCACCGTTGGGACTCAAAACAATGAGCAGTTCTTC. Its protein product is CASTVGTQNNEQFF.